Shown below are 21 T cell receptor beta chains from a single sample sequenced in a study of CD8+ T cells in alopecia areata. cDNA serving as the sequencing template came from extracted, reverse transcribed RNA. The table came from immunoSEQ multiplex PCR; TCRdb's copy has only in-frame clones and leaves some out. The sample lists 150,000 or so clones, 75% to 90% occurring once. The specimen comprised CD8+ T cells sorted from blood, sampled at week 0. The receptors here all came from a human donor with alopecia areata.

The V and J genes are TRBV11-2 and TRBJ2-3; TRBD1 is a possible D gene (6 bases). Trimming took 5 bases from V and 3 from J, leaving 15 bases between them. Germline CDR1 reads SGHAT; CDR2 reads FQNNGV. The length of the CDR3 is 15 residues. Written as DNA, the CDR3 is TGTGCCAGCAGCCAAAGATACAGGGAAACAGATACGCAGTATTTT. As protein: CASSQRYRETDTQYF.

This chain connects TRBV7-2 to TRBJ2-5, with D hard to call. The germline V gene has CDR1 SGHTA and CDR2 FQGNSA. With 7 bases removed from V and 1 base from J, the gap between germline ends came to 7 bases. The CDR3 runs 12 residues. The CDR3 loop reads CASNPPQETQYF. The CDR3 bases are TGTGCCAGCAACCCCCCCCAAGAGACCCAGTACTTC.

The chain carries TRBV9 and TRBJ2-3; D may be TRBD2 (5 bases). The germline gives CDR1 SGDLS, CDR2 YYNGEE. The CDR3 is made up of 15 amino acids. Trimming took off 0 bases at V and 2 bases at J, with 10 bases between the two ends. CDR3: CASSVEQRYTDTQYF. In DNA, the CDR3 is TGTGCCAGCAGCGTAGAGCAGCGGTACACAGATACGCAGTATTTT.

V and J are TRBV5-1 and TRBJ2-7; TRBD1 agrees at 8 bases. J lost 2 bases, V lost 3 bases, and 4 bases had no gene match. The germline gives CDR1 SGHRS, CDR2 YFSETQ. There are 14 residues in the CDR3. The CDR3 DNA reads as TGCGCCAGCAGCTCTGGACAGGGCCCCTACGAGCAGTACTTC. It codes for CASSSGQGPYEQYF.

This clone showed up just a few times. The rearrangement uses TRBV5-1 and TRBJ2-1; 10 nucleotides agree with TRBD2. Trimming took 3 bases from V and 2 from J; bases not matched to a gene: 5. The CDR3 spans 16 residues. Germline CDR1 is SGHRS and CDR2 is YFSETQ. The chain's CDR3 is CASSYTSGDAYNEQFF. As DNA, the CDR3 is TGCGCCAGCAGCTACACTAGCGGGGACGCCTACAATGAGCAGTTCTTC.

The chain uses TRBV30 and TRBJ2-1; D ambiguous. The CDR3 covers 12 residues. Trimming removed 1 base at V and 5 bases at J, with 6 bases between. Germline CDR1 reads GTSNPN; CDR2 reads SVGIG (reference sequence). The CDR3 bases are TGTGCCTGGAGTGAGGCTCACAATGAGCAGTTCTTC. Amino acids: CAWSEAHNEQFF.

The V and J genes are TRBV5-6 and TRBJ2-3; maybe TRBD2 (5 bases). Trimming stripped 3 bases from V and 5 bases from J, with 7 bases between. CDR1 SGHDT and CDR2 YYEEEE come from the germline V gene. CDR3 size: 12 residues. The CDR3 region has the DNA TGTGCCAGCAGCTCCGAGGGAGATACGCAGTATTTT. This encodes CASSSEGDTQYF.

The chain carries TRBV9 and TRBJ1-1; D is unresolved. Looked up from germline, CDR1 is SGDLS and CDR2 is YYNGEE. CDR3 size: 14 residues. Trimming cost V 0 bases and J 2 bases, with 8 bases left between them. The CDR3 sequence is CASSVAGKNTEAFF. The CDR3 nucleotides are TGTGCCAGCAGCGTAGCGGGGAAAAACACTGAAGCTTTCTTT.

The CDR3 loop reads CASSLDGTTEQYF. The CDR3, as DNA: TGCGCCAGCAGCTTGGACGGTACCACCGAGCAGTACTTC. The J gene is TRBJ2-7, the V gene TRBV5-1; D uncertain. This CDR3 is built from 13 residues. With 0 bases removed from V and 6 bases from J, the gap between germline ends came to 10 bases. Germline-derived CDR1 and CDR2 are SGHRS and YFSETQ.

The CDR3 coding sequence is TGTGCCAGCTTGCGAGATTGGGATGAAAAACTGTTTTTT. It codes for CASLRDWDEKLFF. V and J are TRBV7-9 and TRBJ1-4; no definite D call. Per the germline V gene, CDR1 is SEHNR and CDR2 is FQNEAQ (reference sequence). Trimming left V 8 bases short and J 6 bases short, with 13 bases between. This CDR3 has 13 amino acids.

In regard to this clone: The sample has other DNA sequences that encode this CDR3 too. The rearrangement links TRBV5-1 to TRBJ1-1; 9 nucleotides line up with TRBD1. The CDR3 is made up of 14 amino acids. V was clipped by 4 bases and J by 6 bases; unmatched bases: 7. Looked up from germline, CDR1 is SGHRS and CDR2 is YFSETQ. The CDR3 spells CASSQGQGLSEAFF. CDR3 DNA sequence: TGCGCCAGCAGCCAGGGACAGGGTCTTTCTGAAGCTTTCTTT. Full variable domain (remainder filled in from reference TRBV5-1 and TRBJ1-1): KAGVTQTPRYLIKTRGQQVTLSCSPISGHRSVSWYQQTPGQGLQFLFEYFSETQRNKGNFPGRFSGRQFSNSRSEMNVSTLELGDSALYLCASSQGQGLSEAFFGQGTRLTVV.

The rearrangement joins TRBV7-3 to TRBJ2-1; no clear D. The ends were cut back, 1 base at V and 5 bases at J, with 12 bases in the middle. Germline lookup yields CDR1 SGHTA and CDR2 FQGTGA. This CDR3 is 15 amino acids long. CDR3 sequence (DNA): TGTGCCAGCAGCTTAAAGCCGGGCCCGAACAATGAGCAGTTCTTC. It is translated as CASSLKPGPNNEQFF.

The CDR3 here is CASSVGLAGGQYNEQFF. The CDR3 nucleotides read TGTGCCAGTAGTGTCGGACTAGCGGGAGGCCAATACAATGAGCAGTTCTTC. The V and J genes are TRBV19 and TRBJ2-1, with 14 bases lining up with TRBD2. With V trimmed by 5 bases and J by 4 bases, 7 bases remained unmatched. The CDR3 length is 17 residues. Looked up from germline, CDR1 is LNHDA and CDR2 is SQIVND (reference sequence).

The genes are TRBV27 and TRBJ1-2; tentative D call: TRBD1 (5 bases). Trimming left V 6 bases short and J 4 bases short, with 18 bases between. The CDR3 contains 15 residues. CDR1 is MNHEY, CDR2 SMNVEV, per germline (reference sequence). The CDR3, as DNA: TGTGCCAGCAGAACTCTGGGGCAGGACTCCTATGGCTACACCTTC. It codes for CASRTLGQDSYGYTF.

The J gene is TRBJ2-1, the V gene TRBV7-9; the D call may be TRBD1 or TRBD2 (5 bases each). V shed 3 bases and J shed 3 bases, with 9 bases lying between them. Per the germline V gene, CDR1 is SEHNR and CDR2 is FQNEAQ (reference sequence). This CDR3 has 14 amino acids. The CDR3 DNA follows: TGTGCCAGCAGCTTGGGACGGGGCTACAATGAGCAGTTCTTC. Translation gives CASSLGRGYNEQFF.

J is TRBJ1-2 and V is TRBV6-6, with unresolved D. V gave up 7 bases and J gave up 2 bases, with 11 bases separating them. CDR3 length: 13 residues. In germline, CDR1 is MNHNY, CDR2 SVGAGI (reference sequence). CDR3 amino acids: CASTSTENYGYTF. The CDR3 DNA sequence: TGTGCCAGCACCTCAACAGAGAACTATGGCTACACCTTC.

CDR3 in DNA: TGTGCCAGCAGCTTCACTAGCGAATACTCCTACGAGCAGTACTTC. Its translation is CASSFTSEYSYEQYF. The J gene is TRBJ2-7, the V gene TRBV5-5, with TRBD2 matching 7 bases. The V gene's germline CDR1 is SGHKS and CDR2 YYEKEE (reference sequence). The CDR3 totals 15 residues. V shed 2 bases and J 0 bases; nucleotides not matched to a gene: 5.

V gene TRBV5-1 combines with J gene TRBJ2-5; D might be TRBD2 (6 bases). The J call may not be correct, given that the DNA end is closer to TRBJ2-7. The length of the CDR3 is 14 residues. Germline CDR1 reads SGHRS; CDR2 reads YFSETQ. CDR3 sequence reads: CASKEGLTESEQYF. The CDR3 nucleotides are TGCGCCAGCAAGGAGGGCCTGACGGAATCCGAGCAGTACTTC.

Details on this clone: The junction does not match germline at one end; this may be a read error. The genes are TRBV7-7 and TRBJ2-5; 8 bases fit TRBD1. The CDR3 length is 14 residues. Germline CDR1 and CDR2: SSHAT and FNYEAQ (reference sequence). The CDR3 region is CASSARDRQETQYF. The DNA for the CDR3 is TGTGCTAGCAGCGCCCGGGACAGGCAAGAGACCCAGTACTTC.

The chain is built from TRBV27 and TRBJ1-1; D is ambiguous. The V gene's germline CDR1 is MNHEY and CDR2 SMNVEV (reference sequence). The CDR3 consists of 13 residues. Trimming removed 2 bases from V and 0 bases from J, with 4 bases in between. DNA of the CDR3: TGTGCCAGCAGTTTAGAGTTGAACACTGAAGCTTTCTTT. Protein sequence: CASSLELNTEAFF.

The genes are TRBV29-1 and TRBJ1-1; D is uncertain. The CDR3 contains 11 residues. V was cut by 7 bases and J by 0 bases, with 6 bases left in between. Germline V gene data show CDR1 as SQVTM and CDR2 as ANQGSEA. The CDR3 region has the DNA TGCAGCGCCCAAATGAACACTGAAGCTTTCTTT. Protein product: CSAQMNTEAFF.